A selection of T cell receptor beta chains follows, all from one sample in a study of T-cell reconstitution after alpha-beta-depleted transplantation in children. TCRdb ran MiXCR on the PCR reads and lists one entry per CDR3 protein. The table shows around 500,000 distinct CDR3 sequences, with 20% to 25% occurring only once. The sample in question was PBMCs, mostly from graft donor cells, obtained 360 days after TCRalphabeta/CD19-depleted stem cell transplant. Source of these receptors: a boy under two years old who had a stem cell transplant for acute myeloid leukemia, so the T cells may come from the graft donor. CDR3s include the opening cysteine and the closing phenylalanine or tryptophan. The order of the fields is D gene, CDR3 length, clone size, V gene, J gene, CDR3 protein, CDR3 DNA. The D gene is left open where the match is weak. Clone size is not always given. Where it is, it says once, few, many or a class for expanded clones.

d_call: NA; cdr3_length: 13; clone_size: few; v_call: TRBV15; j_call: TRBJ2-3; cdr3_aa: CATSRWEVDTQYF; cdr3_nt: TGTGCCACCAGCAGATGGGAGGTAGATACGCAGTATTTT
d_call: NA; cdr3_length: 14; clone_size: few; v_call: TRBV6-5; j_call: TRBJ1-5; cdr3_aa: CASSYAGEGQPQHF; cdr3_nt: TGTGCCAGCAGTTACGCTGGGGAAGGCCAGCCCCAGCATTTT
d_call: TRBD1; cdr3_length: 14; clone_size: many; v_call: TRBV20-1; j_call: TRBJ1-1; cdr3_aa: CSAKGTGGYTEAFF; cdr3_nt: TGCAGTGCCAAAGGGACAGGGGGCTACACTGAAGCTTTCTTT
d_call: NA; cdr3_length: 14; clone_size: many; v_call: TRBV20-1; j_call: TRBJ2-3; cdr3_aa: CSATNTKHTDTQYF; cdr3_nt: TGCAGTGCTACCAACACTAAACACACAGATACGCAGTATTTT
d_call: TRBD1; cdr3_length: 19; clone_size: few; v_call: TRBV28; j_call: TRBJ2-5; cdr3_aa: CASSPMPGQGRLGEETQYF; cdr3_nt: TGTGCCAGCAGTCCGATGCCGGGACAGGGGAGATTGGGAGAAGAGACCCAGTACTTC
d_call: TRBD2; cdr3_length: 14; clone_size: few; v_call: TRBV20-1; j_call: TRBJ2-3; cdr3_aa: CSAPTSGLTDTQYF; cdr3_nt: TGCAGTGCCCCGACTAGCGGGCTCACAGATACGCAGTATTTT
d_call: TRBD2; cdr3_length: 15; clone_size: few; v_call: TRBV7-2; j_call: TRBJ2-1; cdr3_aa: CASVRRGGGYNEQFF; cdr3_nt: TGTGCCAGCGTCAGGCGGGGGGGCGGTTACAATGAGCAGTTCTTC
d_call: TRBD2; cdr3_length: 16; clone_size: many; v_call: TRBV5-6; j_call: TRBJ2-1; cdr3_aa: CASSFGEGPPYNEQFF; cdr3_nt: TGTGCCAGCAGCTTTGGGGAGGGGCCGCCCTACAATGAGCAGTTCTTC
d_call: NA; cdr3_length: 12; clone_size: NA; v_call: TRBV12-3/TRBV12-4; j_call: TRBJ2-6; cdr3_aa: CASTSGANVLTF; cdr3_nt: TGTGCCAGTACCTCCGGGGCCAACGTCCTGACTTTC
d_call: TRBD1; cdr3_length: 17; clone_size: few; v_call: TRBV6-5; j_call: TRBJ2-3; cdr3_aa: CASSLIPGQGGSDTQYF; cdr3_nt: TGTGCCAGCAGTTTAATACCGGGACAGGGGGGTTCGGATACGCAGTATTTT
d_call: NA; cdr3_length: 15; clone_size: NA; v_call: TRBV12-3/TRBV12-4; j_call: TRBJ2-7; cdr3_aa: CASSLDATVTYEQYF; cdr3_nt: TGTGCCAGCAGTTTGGATGCGACAGTTACCTACGAGCAGTACTTC
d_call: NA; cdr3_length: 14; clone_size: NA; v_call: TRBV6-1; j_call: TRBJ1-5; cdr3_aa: CASSAADRSQPQHF; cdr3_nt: TGTGCCAGCAGTGCTGCGGACAGATCTCAGCCCCAGCATTTT
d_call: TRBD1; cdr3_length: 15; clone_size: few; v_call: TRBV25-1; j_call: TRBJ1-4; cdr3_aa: CASSFPGQGAEKLFF; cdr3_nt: TGTGCCAGCAGTTTCCCGGGACAGGGGGCGGAAAAACTGTTTTTT
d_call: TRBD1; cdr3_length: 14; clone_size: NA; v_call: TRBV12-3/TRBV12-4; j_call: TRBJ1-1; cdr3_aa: CASGRQGTEAEAFF; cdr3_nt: TGTGCCAGCGGTCGACAGGGGACCGAGGCTGAAGCTTTCTTT
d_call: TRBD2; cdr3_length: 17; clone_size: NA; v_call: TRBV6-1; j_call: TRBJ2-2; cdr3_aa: CASRSDGLAADTGELFF; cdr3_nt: TGTGCCAGCAGATCAGACGGACTAGCGGCGGACACCGGGGAGCTGTTTTTT
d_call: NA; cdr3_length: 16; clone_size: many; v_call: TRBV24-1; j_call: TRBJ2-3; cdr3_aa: CATSDFKAGRTDTQYF; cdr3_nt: TGTGCCACCAGTGATTTCAAAGCGGGTCGCACAGATACGCAGTATTTT
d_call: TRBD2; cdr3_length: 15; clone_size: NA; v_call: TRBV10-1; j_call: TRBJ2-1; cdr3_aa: CASSESSGGRGEQFF; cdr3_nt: TGCGCCAGCAGTGAGTCCAGCGGGGGAAGGGGGGAGCAGTTCTTC
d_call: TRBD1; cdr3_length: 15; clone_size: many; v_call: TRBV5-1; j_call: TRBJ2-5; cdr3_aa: CASSLGQGWQETQYF; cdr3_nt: TGCGCCAGCAGCCTTGGACAGGGATGGCAAGAGACCCAGTACTTC
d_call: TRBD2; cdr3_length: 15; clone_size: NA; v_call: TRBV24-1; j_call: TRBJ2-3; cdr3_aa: CATSEKAGGTDTQYF; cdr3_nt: TGTGCCACCAGTGAGAAAGCGGGGGGCACAGATACGCAGTATTTT
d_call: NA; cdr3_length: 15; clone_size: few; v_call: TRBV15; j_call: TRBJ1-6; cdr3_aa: CATSRDNLVDSPLHF; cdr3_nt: TGTGCCACCAGCAGAGATAATCTAGTGGATTCACCCCTCCACTTT
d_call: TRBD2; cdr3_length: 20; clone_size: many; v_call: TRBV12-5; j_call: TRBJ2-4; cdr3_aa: CASGLAQLAGDILAKNIQYF; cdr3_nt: TGTGCTAGTGGTTTGGCCCAACTAGCGGGGGACATCCTAGCCAAAAACATTCAGTACTTC
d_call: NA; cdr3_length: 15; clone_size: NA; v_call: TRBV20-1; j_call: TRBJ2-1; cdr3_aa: CSVATEWGSYNEQFF; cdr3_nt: TGCAGTGTTGCCACGGAATGGGGCTCCTACAATGAGCAGTTCTTC
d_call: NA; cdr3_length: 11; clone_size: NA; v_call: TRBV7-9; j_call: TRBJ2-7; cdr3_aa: CATQTANQQYF; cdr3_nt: TGTGCCACCCAAACAGCCAACCAGCAGTACTTC
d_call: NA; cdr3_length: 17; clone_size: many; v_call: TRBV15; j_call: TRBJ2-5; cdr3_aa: CATSRVRGANFQETQYF; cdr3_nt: TGTGCCACCAGCAGAGTGCGGGGAGCGAACTTCCAAGAGACCCAGTACTTC
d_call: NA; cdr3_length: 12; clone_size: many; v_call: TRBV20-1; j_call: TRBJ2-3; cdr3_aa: CSASPQRDTQYF; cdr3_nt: TGCAGTGCTAGCCCACAACGAGATACGCAGTATTTT
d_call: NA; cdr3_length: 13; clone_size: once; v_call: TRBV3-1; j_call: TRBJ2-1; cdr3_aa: CASSRDAYNEQFF; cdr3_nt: TGTGCCAGCTCTCGGGACGCTTACAATGAGCAGTTCTTC
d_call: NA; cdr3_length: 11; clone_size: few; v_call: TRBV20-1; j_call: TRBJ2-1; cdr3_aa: CSASVWNEQFF; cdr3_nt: TGCAGTGCTAGTGTTTGGAATGAGCAGTTCTTC
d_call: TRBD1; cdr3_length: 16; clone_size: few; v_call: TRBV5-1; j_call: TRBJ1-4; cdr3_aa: CASSDGTGTLHEKLFF; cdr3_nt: TGCGCCAGCAGCGATGGGACAGGGACTTTACATGAAAAACTGTTTTTT
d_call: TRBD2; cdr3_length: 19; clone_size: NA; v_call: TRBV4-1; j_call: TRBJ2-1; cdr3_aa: CASSQDPRWGSGGDNEQFF; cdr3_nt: TGCGCCAGCAGCCAGGACCCCCGTTGGGGTAGCGGGGGAGACAATGAGCAGTTCTTC
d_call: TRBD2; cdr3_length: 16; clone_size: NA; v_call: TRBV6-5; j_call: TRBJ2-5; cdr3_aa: CASSWELAGGRKTQYF; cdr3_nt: TGTGCCAGCAGTTGGGAACTAGCGGGGGGGCGGAAGACCCAGTACTTC
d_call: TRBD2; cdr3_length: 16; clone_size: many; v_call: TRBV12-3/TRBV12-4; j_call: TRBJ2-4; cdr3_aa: CASVTSGTLAKNIQYF; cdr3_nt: TGTGCCAGCGTGACTAGCGGGACCTTAGCCAAAAACATTCAGTACTTC
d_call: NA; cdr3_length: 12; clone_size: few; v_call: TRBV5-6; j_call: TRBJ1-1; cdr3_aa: CASSLALGEAFF; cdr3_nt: TGTGCCAGCAGCTTGGCCCTCGGTGAAGCTTTCTTT
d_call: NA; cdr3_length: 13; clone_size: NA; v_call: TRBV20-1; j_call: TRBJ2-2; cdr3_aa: CSAREPGVGELFF; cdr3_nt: TGCAGTGCTAGAGAACCAGGGGTTGGGGAGCTGTTTTTT
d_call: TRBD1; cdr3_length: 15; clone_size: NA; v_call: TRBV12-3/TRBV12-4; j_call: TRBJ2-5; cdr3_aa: CASNYQGQDKETQYF; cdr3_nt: TGTGCCAGCAATTATCAGGGACAGGATAAAGAGACCCAGTACTTC
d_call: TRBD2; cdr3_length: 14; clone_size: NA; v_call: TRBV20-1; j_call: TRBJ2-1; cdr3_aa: CSALSGALYNEQFF; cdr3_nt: TGCAGTGCTCTTAGCGGGGCTCTCTACAATGAGCAGTTCTTC
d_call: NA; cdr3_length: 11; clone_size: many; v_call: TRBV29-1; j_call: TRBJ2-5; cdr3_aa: CSVEGTETQYF; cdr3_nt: TGCAGCGTCGAGGGAACCGAGACCCAGTACTTC
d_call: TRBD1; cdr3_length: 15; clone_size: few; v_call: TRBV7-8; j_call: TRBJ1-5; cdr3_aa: CASSWGTGRNQPQHF; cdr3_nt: TGTGCCAGCAGCTGGGGGACAGGTCGCAATCAGCCCCAGCATTTT
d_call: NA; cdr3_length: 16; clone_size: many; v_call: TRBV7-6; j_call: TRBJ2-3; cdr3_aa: CASSSARDGYTDTQYF; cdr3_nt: TGTGCCAGCAGCTCCGCGCGGGACGGCTACACAGATACGCAGTATTTT
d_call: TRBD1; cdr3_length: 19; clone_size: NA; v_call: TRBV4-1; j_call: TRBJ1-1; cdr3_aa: CASSQLRDSTFSRTLQAFF; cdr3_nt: TGCGCCAGCAGCCAACTCCGGGACAGCACTTTCTCCAGGACACTTCAAGCTTTCTTT
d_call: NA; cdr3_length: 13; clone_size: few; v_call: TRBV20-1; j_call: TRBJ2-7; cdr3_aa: CSARDIRGDEQYF; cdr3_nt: TGCAGTGCTAGAGATATTAGGGGAGACGAGCAGTACTTC
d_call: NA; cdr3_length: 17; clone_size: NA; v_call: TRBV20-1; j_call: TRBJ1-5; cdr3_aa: CCARPISGTAFGQPQHF; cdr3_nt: TGCTGTGCTAGACCTATCTCCGGGACCGCGTTCGGACAGCCCCAGCATTTT